This T cell receptor beta chain derives from a study of spatial heterogeneity in lung cancer. Study-wide findings and caveats: Circulating ubiquitous expanded tumor TCRs were observed more frequently at resection than at follow-up.

TCR cDNA molecules each had a unique molecular identifier. TCRdb reanalysed the 5' RACE reads using MiXCR and keeps one entry per CDR3 protein. The top ten hold under 45% of the sample, which has 22,000 or so distinct CDR3 sequences, about 4.5% seen once. Germline values: CDR1 SGHNT, CDR2 YENEEA. There are 14 residues in the CDR3. Trimming stripped 4 bases from V and 5 bases from J, with 13 bases between. This clonotype was seen many times. Antigen unknown. Time point indicated: sample taken at primary tumor resection. TCRs were sequenced from unsorted whole RNA of tumor, nontumor lung or PBMC. The cohort: around 77 early-stage, untreated non-small cell lung cancer patients.

The sample in question was PBMCs, obtained at surgery. The chain employs TRBV11-3 and TRBJ2-3; D remains unclear. This receptor was identified in a male donor with early-stage non-small cell lung cancer. Here the CDR3 reads CASSSPRSGDTQYF. CDR3 nucleotides: TGTGCCAGCAGCTCCCCAAGGTCCGGAGATACGCAGTATTTT.